This is a list of T cell receptor beta chains from one sample in a study of blood T cell repertoires in COVID-19. Generated by immunoSEQ multiplex PCR, the TCRdb table keeps only in-frame clones and is missing some. This table has a few hundred thousand clones, 91% appearing once. Material for sequencing was PBMCs or T cells enriched from blood (not recorded which). The receptors derive from a woman aged 40-49 years who had been exposed to COVID-19. Each CDR3 is given without its conserved first and last residue. The order of the fields is D gene, V gene, CDR3 protein. The D gene is left open where the match is weak.

>-|TRBV5-1
ASSLGGSTDTQY
>TRBD1|TRBV6-5
ASSPGGWGEAF
>-|TRBV5-1
ASRQGPINYGYT
>TRBD1|TRBV5-6
ASRSGQADEAF
>TRBD1|TRBV18
ASSPFGTGRGQETQY
>-|TRBV12-3/TRBV12-4
ASSSNTGELF
>-|TRBV29-1
SVETGLSNQPQH
>-|TRBV10-3
AILDSTNEKLF
>TRBD1|TRBV12-5
ASGPPTGRFGTEAF
>-|TRBV19
ATQDITRNGYT
>TRBD1|TRBV25-1
ASSTDRVDQSQH
>TRBD1|TRBV7-6
ASSLGSRQGGQPQH
>-|TRBV24-1
ATSDSRDSWESNQPQH
>TRBD1|TRBV6-6
ASSEGPGQGATLAKNIQY
>-|TRBV7-9
ASSLSGVTGELF
>TRBD2|TRBV14
ASSQAGLAGINEQF
>-|TRBV7-9
ASSLDTSTTPLH
>-|TRBV3-1/TRBV3-2
ASSSFAGASTDTQY
>TRBD1|TRBV19
ATRRTGGNFNYGYT
>-|TRBV5-1
ASSYVSGYGYT
>TRBD2|TRBV29-1
SVEIPLGGVRGANVLT
>-|TRBV15
ATANGKGNQPQH
>-|TRBV7-2
ASSFSGNTGELF
>-|TRBV3-1/TRBV3-2
ASSRQGNQPQH
>-|TRBV18
ASSLRDTGYNEQF
>-|TRBV12-5
ASGLLRDKRRNYGYT
>-|TRBV12-3/TRBV12-4
ASKREGNEKLF
>-|TRBV6-1
ASSELGGDYGYT
>-|TRBV30
AWGDRSGTQY
>TRBD1|TRBV7-2
ASSLGQGFNYGYT
>TRBD1|TRBV19
ASGAIDRDFTEAF
>TRBD2|TRBV5-1
ASSFGSGGIETQY